Below, 20 T cell receptor beta chains from the same sample are listed, as sequenced in a study of T cells after yellow fever vaccination. TCRdb re-called the 5' RACE reads through MiXCR, storing one row per CDR3 protein. The table includes 250,000 to 400,000 distinct CDR3 sequences, approximately 4% detected once. Sequenced here: PBMCs, sampled 5 days after the yellow fever booster vaccination. The source of these receptors is a man aged 18 to 30 who received the YFV17D yellow fever vaccine.

This clonotype has just a few counts. The chain couples TRBV4-1 to TRBJ1-2; D possibly corresponds to TRBD1 (6 bases). Trimming removed 1 base at V and 1 base at J, with 16 bases between. The germline V gene has CDR1 MGHRA and CDR2 YSYEKL. CDR3 size: 17 residues. Here the CDR3 reads CASSQGHRVVGNYGYTF. The DNA for the CDR3 is TGCGCCAGCAGCCAAGGCCACAGGGTCGTGGGTAACTATGGCTACACCTTC.

This clonotype showed up many times. This rearrangement joins TRBV6-2 or TRBV6-3 to TRBJ2-5; D is unresolved. CDR3 length: 11 residues. Trimming removed 4 bases at V and 4 bases at J, with 4 bases between. Germline V gives CDR1 MNHEY, CDR2 SVGEGT. CDR3 residues: CASSSTETQYF. The DNA of the CDR3 is TGTGCCAGCAGTTCGACAGAGACCCAGTACTTC.

The chain recombines TRBV15 with TRBJ1-2; no reliable D call. CDR3 length: 15 residues. The germline V gene encodes CDR1 LNHNV and CDR2 YYDKDF (reference sequence). V was shortened by 0 bases and J by 0 bases, with 8 bases between the two germline ends. CDR3 amino acids: CATSRDRPANYGYTF. CDR3 nucleotides: TGTGCCACCAGCAGAGATCGGCCAGCTAACTATGGCTACACCTTC. The full variable domain, rest sourced from reference TRBV15 and TRBJ1-2, is DAMVIQNPRYQVTQFGKPVTLSCSQTLNHNVMYWYQQKSSQAPKLLFHYYDKDFNNEADTPDNFQSRRPNTSFCFLDIRSPGLGDTAMYLCATSRDRPANYGYTFGSGTRLTVV.

This clonotype was detected ten times or more. The chain carries TRBV12-3 or TRBV12-4 and TRBJ1-5; 7 bases fit TRBD1. The CDR3 is 13 amino acids. Trimming cost V 7 bases and J 9 bases; bases outside gene matches: 9. CDR3 bases: TGTGCCAGCACAATAGACAGGGTATCGCCCCAGCATTTT. Translated, it gives CASTIDRVSPQHF.

V is TRBV7-6 and J is TRBJ2-3; tentatively, D is TRBD1 (5 bases). This CDR3 is built from 15 residues. With 5 bases removed from V and 4 bases from J, the gap between germline ends came to 16 bases. CDR1 and CDR2 (germline): SGHVS, FNYEAQ. In DNA form, the CDR3 reads TGTGCCAGCAGCCCTGGGGCAAAGGGCCCAGATACGCAGTATTTT. It encodes CASSPGAKGPDTQYF.

With respect to this clonotype: One base away lies a much larger clone, so this may be a sequencing read error. The gene calls are TRBV11-2 and TRBJ2-7; D call uncertain. This CDR3 comprises 14 residues. Germline CDR1 and CDR2: SGHAT and FQNNGV. Trimming pared 5 bases from V and 6 bases from J, leaving 17 bases between. This CDR3 is CASSLLPTDFEQYV. CDR3 in DNA: TGTGCCAGCAGCCTGCTGCCTACAGATTTCGAGCAGTACGTC.

J is TRBJ2-7 and V is TRBV4-1; 10 bases match TRBD1. Per germline, CDR1 MGHRA and CDR2 YSYEKL. The CDR3 sequence is 15 residues long. Germline trimming cut 5 bases from V and 0 bases from J; bases unmatched to any gene: 4. The chain's CDR3 is CASSNGQGDSYEQYF. CDR3 sequence (DNA): TGCGCCAGCAGCAACGGACAGGGGGACTCCTACGAGCAGTACTTC.

This clonotype was observed at least ten times. The CDR3 coding sequence is TGCGCCAGCAGCTTGGGGGGGGAGGGCCATGGCTACACCTTC. Protein sequence: CASSLGGEGHGYTF. The rearrangement uses TRBV5-1 and TRBJ1-2; D possibly corresponds to TRBD1 (5 bases). The ends were cut back, 0 bases at V and 6 bases at J, with 12 bases in the middle. There are 14 residues in the CDR3. CDR1 SGHRS and CDR2 YFSETQ come from the germline V gene.

In this sample, this clonotype turned up a few times. This sequence joins TRBV18 and TRBJ2-3; 7 positions match TRBD1. V shed 7 bases and J 4 bases; nucleotides not matched to a gene: 8. The CDR3 consists of 14 residues. From germline, CDR1 is KGHSH and CDR2 LQKENI. The CDR3 coding sequence is TGTGCCAGCTTCAGGGGGATCGGGGCAGATACGCAGTATTTT. Amino acids: CASFRGIGADTQYF.

This rearrangement joins TRBV20-1 to TRBJ1-1, with no clear D. The CDR3 consists of 13 residues. The germline V gene has CDR1 DFQATT and CDR2 SNEGSKA (reference sequence). V was shortened by 4 bases and J by 5 bases, with 14 bases between the two germline ends. The CDR3 nucleotides are TGCAGTGCTATGGACCGGGTGGGTACTGAAGCTTTCTTT. It yields the protein CSAMDRVGTEAFF.

A few counts support this clonotype. The genes are TRBV12-5 and TRBJ2-7; TRBD1 matches 9 bases. In germline, CDR1 is LGHNT, CDR2 FRNRAP. Germline trimming cut 6 bases from V and 5 bases from J; bases unmatched to any gene: 8. CDR3 length equals 14 residues. The CDR3: CASGSGTGIHEQYF. CDR3 bases: TGTGCTAGTGGATCCGGGACAGGGATCCACGAGCAGTACTTC.

This clonotype was recorded a few times. This chain links TRBV9 with TRBJ2-1, with 11 bases identical to TRBD1. The CDR3 has 17 amino acids. Germline values: CDR1 SGDLS, CDR2 YYNGEE. V lost 3 bases, J lost 4 bases, and 9 bases stayed unmatched. The CDR3, as DNA: TGTGCCAGCAGCGCCAGGACAGGGGGCACATCGTACAATGAGCAGTTCTTC. Protein: CASSARTGGTSYNEQFF.

This clonotype has ten or more counts. The rearrangement uses TRBV29-1 and TRBJ1-1; 9 positions match TRBD1. This CDR3 region has 14 residues. Per the germline V gene, CDR1 is SQVTM and CDR2 is ANQGSEA. V lost 5 bases to trimming and J lost 3 bases; unmatched junction nucleotides: 7. CDR3 nucleotides: TGCAGCGTTCGTACCCGACAGGGGGACACTGAAGCTTTCTTT. Translated: CSVRTRQGDTEAFF.

The chain carries TRBV7-9 and TRBJ2-7, with TRBD1 matching over 10 bases. Germline V gives CDR1 SEHNR, CDR2 FQNEAQ (reference sequence). The CDR3 has 16 residues. After removal of 1 base from V and 6 bases from J, the junction contained 9 bases not matched to a gene. CDR3 in DNA: TGTGCCAGCAGCTTAGGACAGGGGGCCTTGGAGTCCGAGCAGTACTTC. Translating it yields CASSLGQGALESEQYF.

This chain connects TRBV4-2 to TRBJ2-1, with a possible D match to TRBD1 (6 bases). Germline CDR1 reads LGHNA; CDR2 reads YNFKEQ. The ends were cut back, 2 bases at V and 10 bases at J, with 18 bases in the middle. This CDR3 has 15 residues. The DNA for the CDR3 is TGTGCCAGCAGCCAAACACCAGGGGAAGGCATCGAGCAGTTCTTC. Translation gives CASSQTPGEGIEQFF.

The chain combines TRBV7-2 with TRBJ1-4; 9 bases match TRBD1. The CDR3 sequence is 15 residues long. Germline V lookup: CDR1 SGHTA, CDR2 FQGNSA. V dropped 4 bases and J dropped 7; count of bases not matched to a gene: 7. CDR3 DNA sequence: TGTGCCAGCAGCTCCATGCCGACAGGGGGTGAAAAACTGTTTTTT. This translates into CASSSMPTGGEKLFF.

This clonotype was recorded a few times. The chain uses TRBV7-2 and TRBJ2-7, with D maybe TRBD2 (6 bases). V lost 5 bases, J lost 5 bases, and 22 bases lay in between. CDR3 length equals 16 residues. Germline-derived CDR1 and CDR2 are SGHTA and FQGNSA. This CDR3 is CASSGAGIPFRDEQYF. The CDR3 DNA follows: TGTGCCAGCAGCGGCGCGGGAATCCCGTTTCGCGACGAGCAGTACTTC.

This clonotype was counted ten times or more. This CDR3 is CASSQVRPGRRGYTF. The CDR3 DNA reads TGCGCCAGCAGCCAAGTTCGTCCGGGACGAAGAGGCTACACCTTC. This chain uses TRBV4-1 with TRBJ1-2, with D perhaps TRBD1 (5 bases). This CDR3 region has 15 residues. The V and J ends lost 1 base and 8 bases respectively, with 17 bases between them. Looked up from germline, CDR1 is MGHRA and CDR2 is YSYEKL.

The chain couples TRBV5-1 to TRBJ2-1, with 12 bases aligning to TRBD2. V was pared by 4 bases and J by 9 bases, with 8 bases of the junction left unmatched. The CDR3 has 15 residues. Germline V lookup: CDR1 SGHRS, CDR2 YFSETQ. Here the CDR3 reads CASSPPTSGGSEQFF. Here the CDR3 DNA reads TGCGCCAGCAGCCCCCCGACTAGCGGGGGCTCTGAGCAGTTCTTC.

This clonotype was detected ten times or more. The V gene is TRBV5-1, the J gene TRBJ1-1; D is uncertain. Germline CDR1 SGHRS, CDR2 YFSETQ. V lost 3 bases to trimming and J lost 3 bases, with 9 bases between them. CDR3 size: 13 residues. CDR3 in amino acids: CASSWESHTEAFF. The CDR3 DNA follows: TGCGCCAGCAGCTGGGAATCCCACACTGAAGCTTTCTTT.